The 12 T cell receptor beta chains in this list originate from one sample, sequenced in a study of cytomegalovirus exposure and HLA in healthy donors. In the PCR, 60 Vbeta and 13 Jbeta primers were used. The table came from immunoSEQ multiplex PCR; TCRdb's copy has only in-frame clones and leaves some out. This sample has about 250,000 clones; around 65% occur once, and the top ten carry under 3%. Source material: PBMCs. These receptors all come from a female donor in good health and CMV-seronegative.

Comments on this clone: Other DNA sequences within the sample encode an identical CDR3. The chain joins TRBV14 to TRBJ2-1; D gene ambiguous. This CDR3 comprises 10 residues. The germline gives CDR1 SGHDN, CDR2 FVKESK. The V gene lost 8 bases and the J gene lost 7 bases, with 6 bases spanning the gap. The CDR3 DNA sequence: TGTGCCAGCGGCAATAATGAGCAGTTCTTC. Translation gives CASGNNEQFF.

The chain couples TRBV7-9 to TRBJ2-5; 11 nucleotides match TRBD2. The CDR3 length is 16 residues. The germline V gene has CDR1 SEHNR and CDR2 FQNEAQ (reference sequence). V shed 5 bases, J shed 1 base, and the junction held 6 bases outside the gene matches. The CDR3 loop reads CASSQGLAGTQETQYF. The CDR3 nucleotides are TGTGCCAGCAGCCAAGGACTAGCGGGCACCCAAGAGACCCAGTACTTC.

V gene TRBV10-3 combines with J gene TRBJ2-1; 10 bases align to TRBD2. Germline V CDR1 and CDR2: ENHRY, SYGVKD. CDR3 size: 13 residues. V lost 7 bases to trimming and J lost 8 bases; unmatched junction nucleotides: 5. CDR3 bases: TGTGCCATCACTCCTAGCGGGAGTGATGAGCAGTTCTTC. Protein sequence: CAITPSGSDEQFF.

Written as DNA, the CDR3 is TGTGCCAGCAGCCCCGGACAGGATAGCACAGATACGCAGTATTTT. Amino acids: CASSPGQDSTDTQYF. V gene TRBV11-3 combines with J gene TRBJ2-3; 7 nucleotides match TRBD1. Germline V gene lookup returns CDR1 SGHNT and CDR2 YENEEA. With 5 bases clipped from V and 0 bases from J, the junction kept 5 bases outside the gene matches. CDR3 length: 15 amino acids.

CDR3 residues: CASSPEHLGYEQYF. The CDR3 bases are TGTGCCAGCAGCCCAGAGCACCTCGGCTACGAGCAGTACTTC. This chain joins TRBV14 and TRBJ2-7; D not certain. CDR3 length: 14 residues. The V gene's germline CDR1 is SGHDN and CDR2 FVKESK. Trimming pared 4 bases from V and 3 bases from J, leaving 13 bases between. The entire variable domain, with the rest obtained from reference TRBV14 and TRBJ2-7, is as follows: EAGVTQFPSHSVIEKGQTVTLRCDPISGHDNLYWYRRVMGKEIKFLLHFVKESKQDESGMPNNRFLAERTGGTYSTLKVQPAELEDSGVYFCASSPEHLGYEQYFGPGTRLTVT.

This clone appeared once. The CDR3 spells CASSLGVGQSTDTQYF. The CDR3 nucleotides are TGTGCCAGCAGCTTAGGGGTAGGACAAAGCACAGATACGCAGTATTTT. The chain carries TRBV11-2 and TRBJ2-3; tentatively, D is TRBD1 (5 bases). Per germline, CDR1 SGHAT and CDR2 FQNNGV. This CDR3 spans 16 amino acids. Trimming removed 1 base from V and 0 bases from J, with 11 bases in between. The full variable domain, completed using reference TRBV11-2 and TRBJ2-3, is EAGVAQSPRYKIIEKRQSVAFWCNPISGHATLYWYQQILGQGPKLLIQFQNNGVVDDSQLPKDRFSAERLKGVDSTLKIQPAKLEDSAVYLCASSLGVGQSTDTQYFGPGTRLTVL.

The genes are TRBV6-1 and TRBJ1-1; possibly TRBD1 for D (6 bases). CDR1 and CDR2 from the germline V gene are MNHNS and SASEGT. Deletions cut 8 bases from V and 1 base from J, with 14 bases between. The length of the CDR3 is 14 residues. The CDR3 is CASVLGGANTEAFF. The CDR3 DNA sequence: TGTGCCAGCGTCTTGGGGGGGGCGAACACTGAAGCTTTCTTT.

This chain connects TRBV6-1 to TRBJ2-7; 9 bases are shared with TRBD2. This CDR3 comprises 15 residues. Trimming cost V 7 bases and J 2 bases; bases outside gene matches: 9. Per the germline V gene, CDR1 is MNHNS and CDR2 is SASEGT. The CDR3 nucleotides read TGTGCCAGCACCGAATTAGCGGGAGCTCCCTACGAGCAGTACTTC. Encoded protein: CASTELAGAPYEQYF.

V is TRBV7-9 and J is TRBJ2-7, with TRBD2 matching over 9 bases. The ends lost 3 bases at V and 0 bases at J; junction bases unmatched: 0. The length of the CDR3 is 14 residues. CDR1 SEHNR and CDR2 FQNEAQ come from the germline V gene (reference sequence). The CDR3 coding sequence is TGTGCCAGCAGCTTTAGCGGGAGCTCCTACGAGCAGTACTTC. This codes for CASSFSGSSYEQYF. Using reference TRBV7-9 and TRBJ2-7 for the parts outside the CDR3, the full variable domain is DTGVSQNPRHKITKRGQNVTFRCDPISEHNRLYWYRQTLGQGPEFLTYFQNEAQLEKSRLLSDRFSAERPKGSFSTLEIQRTEQGDSAMYLCASSFSGSSYEQYFGPGTRLTVT.

The chain is built from TRBV4-2 and TRBJ2-5; the match to TRBD2 covers 14 bases. Trimming at V came to 2 bases and at J to 5 bases, leaving 7 bases not matched to a gene. The CDR3 is made up of 17 amino acids. The germline V gene has CDR1 LGHNA and CDR2 YNFKEQ. CDR3 coding DNA: TGTGCCAGCAGCCAACCGGGACTAGCGGGAGTAGAGGAGACCCAGTACTTC. Protein: CASSQPGLAGVEETQYF.

The chain has TRBV4-1 and TRBJ1-1; 7 bases match TRBD1. Germline-derived CDR1 and CDR2 are MGHRA and YSYEKL. The CDR3 runs to 15 residues. With V trimmed by 5 bases and J by 0 bases, 6 bases remained unmatched. The CDR3: CASSALTGMNTEAFF. CDR3 DNA sequence: TGCGCCAGCAGCGCCTTGACAGGGATGAACACTGAAGCTTTCTTT.

The genes are TRBV14 and TRBJ1-4; D gene uncertain. There are 11 residues in the CDR3. Germline CDR1 is SGHDN and CDR2 is FVKESK. The V and J ends lost 6 bases and 10 bases respectively, with 9 bases between them. The CDR3 loop reads CASSPGLKLFF. DNA for the CDR3: TGTGCCAGCAGTCCCGGTTTAAAACTGTTTTTT.